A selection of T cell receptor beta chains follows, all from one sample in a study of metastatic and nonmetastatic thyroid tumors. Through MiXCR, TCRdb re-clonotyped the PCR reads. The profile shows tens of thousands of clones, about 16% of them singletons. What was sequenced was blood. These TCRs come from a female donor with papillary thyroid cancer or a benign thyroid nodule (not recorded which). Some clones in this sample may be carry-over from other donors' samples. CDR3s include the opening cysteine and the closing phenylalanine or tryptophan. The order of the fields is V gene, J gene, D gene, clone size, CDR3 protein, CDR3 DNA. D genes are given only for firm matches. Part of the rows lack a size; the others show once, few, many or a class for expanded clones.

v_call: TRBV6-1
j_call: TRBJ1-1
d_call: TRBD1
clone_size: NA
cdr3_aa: CASIEPRGLGTEAFF
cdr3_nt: TGTGCCAGCATTGAACCGAGGGGGCTGGGCACTGAAGCTTTCTTT

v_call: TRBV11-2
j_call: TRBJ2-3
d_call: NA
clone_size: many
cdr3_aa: CASSLESRVPTDTQYF
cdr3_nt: TGTGCCAGCAGCTTAGAATCCAGGGTCCCCACAGATACGCAGTATTTT

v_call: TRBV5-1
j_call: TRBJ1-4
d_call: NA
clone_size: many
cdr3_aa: CASSLRSTNEKLFF
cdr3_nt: TGCGCCAGCAGCTTGCGGTCAACTAATGAAAAACTGTTTTTT

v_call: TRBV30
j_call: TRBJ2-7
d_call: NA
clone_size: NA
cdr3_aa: CAWSETASYEQYF
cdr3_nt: TGTGCCTGGAGTGAAACAGCCTCCTACGAGCAGTACTTC

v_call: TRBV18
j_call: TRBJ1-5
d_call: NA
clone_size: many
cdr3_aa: CASSEGRGNGNQPQHF
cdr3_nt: TGTGCCAGCTCCGAGGGGCGGGGGAACGGGAATCAGCCCCAGCATTTT

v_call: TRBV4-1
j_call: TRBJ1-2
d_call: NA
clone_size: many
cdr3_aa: CASSQDPGSNYGYTF
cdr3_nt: TGCGCCAGCAGCCAAGATCCGGGCAGTAACTATGGCTACACCTTC

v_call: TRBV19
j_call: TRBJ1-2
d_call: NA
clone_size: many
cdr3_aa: CASSRGNLANYGYTF
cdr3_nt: TGTGCCAGTAGTAGGGGGAATCTAGCTAACTATGGCTACACCTTC

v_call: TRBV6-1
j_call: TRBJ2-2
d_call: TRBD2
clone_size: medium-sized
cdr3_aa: CASSDSGGGAGELFF
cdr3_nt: TGTGCCAGCAGTGATTCGGGAGGGGGGGCCGGGGAGCTGTTTTTT

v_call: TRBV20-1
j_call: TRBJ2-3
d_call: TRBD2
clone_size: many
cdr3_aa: CSARDRREGVYTQYF
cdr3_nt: TGCAGTGCTAGAGATCGGCGGGAGGGCGTGTATACGCAGTATTTT

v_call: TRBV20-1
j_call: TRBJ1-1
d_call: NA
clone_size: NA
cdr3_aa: CSARETANTEAFF
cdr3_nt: TGCAGTGCTAGAGAGACAGCTAACACTGAAGCTTTCTTT

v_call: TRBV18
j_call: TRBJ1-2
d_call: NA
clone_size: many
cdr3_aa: CASSRDNGYTF
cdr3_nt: TGTGCCAGCTCACGCGACAATGGCTACACCTTC

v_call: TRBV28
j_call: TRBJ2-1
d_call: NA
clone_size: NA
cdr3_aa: CAGSHHAGVLSYNEQFF
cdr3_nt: TGTGCCGGCAGTCACCACGCAGGAGTCTTGTCCTACAATGAGCAGTTCTTC

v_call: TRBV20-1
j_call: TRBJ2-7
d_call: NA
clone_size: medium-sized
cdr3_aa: CSAGMAGAGEQYF
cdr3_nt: TGCAGTGCTGGGATGGCGGGGGCGGGCGAGCAGTACTTC

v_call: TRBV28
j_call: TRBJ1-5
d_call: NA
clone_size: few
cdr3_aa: CASNLVEYRNQPQHF
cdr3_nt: TGTGCCAGCAATTTGGTGGAATATAGAAATCAGCCCCAGCATTTT

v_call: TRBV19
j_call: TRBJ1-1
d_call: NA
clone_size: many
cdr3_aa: CASSIDYRTVNFMEAFF
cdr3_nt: TGTGCCAGTAGTATAGATTACCGGACAGTCAACTTCATGGAAGCTTTCTTT

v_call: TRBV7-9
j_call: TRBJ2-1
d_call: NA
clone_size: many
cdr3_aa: CASSAPGSNEQFF
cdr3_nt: TGTGCCAGCAGCGCTCCGGGGTCCAATGAGCAGTTCTTC

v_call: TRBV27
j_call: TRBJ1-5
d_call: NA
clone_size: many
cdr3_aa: CASSPTQHGTQHF
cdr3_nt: TGTGCCAGCAGTCCCACCCAACACGGGACTCAGCATTTT

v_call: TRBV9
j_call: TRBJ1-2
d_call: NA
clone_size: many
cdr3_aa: CASRGAGRFYGYTF
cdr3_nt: TGTGCCAGCAGGGGGGCAGGAAGATTCTATGGCTACACCTTC

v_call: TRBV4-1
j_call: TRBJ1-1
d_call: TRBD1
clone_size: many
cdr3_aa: CASSQRTGRNTEAFF
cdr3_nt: TGCGCCAGCAGCCAAAGGACAGGTCGGAACACTGAAGCTTTCTTT

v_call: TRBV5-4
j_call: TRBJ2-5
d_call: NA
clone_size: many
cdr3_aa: CASSLAGTETQYF
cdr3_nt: TGTGCCAGCAGCTTGGCAGGGACAGAGACCCAGTACTTC

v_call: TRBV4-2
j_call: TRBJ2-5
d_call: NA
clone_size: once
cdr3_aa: CASNQLTQGWAQETQYF
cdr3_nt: TGTGCCAGTAACCAACTCACCCAGGGGTGGGCACAAGAGACCCAGTACTTC

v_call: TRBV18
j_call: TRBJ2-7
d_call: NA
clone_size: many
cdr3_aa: CASSPHAYEQYF
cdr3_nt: TGTGCCAGCTCACCGCATGCCTACGAGCAGTACTTC

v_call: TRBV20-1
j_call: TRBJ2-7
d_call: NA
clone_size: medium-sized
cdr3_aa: CSASPIEGGIYEQYF
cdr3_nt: TGCAGTGCTAGCCCCATTGAAGGAGGCATTTACGAGCAGTACTTC

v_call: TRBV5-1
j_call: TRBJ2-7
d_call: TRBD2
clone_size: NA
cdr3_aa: CASSMDSGRGFEQYF
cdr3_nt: TGCGCCAGCAGCATGGATAGCGGGAGAGGGTTCGAGCAGTACTTC

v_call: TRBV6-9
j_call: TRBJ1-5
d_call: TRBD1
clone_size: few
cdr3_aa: CASSFSDRANQPQHF
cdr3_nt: TGTGCCAGCAGTTTTTCCGACAGGGCAAATCAGCCCCAGCATTTT

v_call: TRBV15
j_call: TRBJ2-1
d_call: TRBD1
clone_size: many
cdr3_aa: CATSAPADRYNEQFF
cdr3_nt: TGTGCCACCAGCGCCCCCGCGGACAGGTACAATGAGCAGTTCTTC

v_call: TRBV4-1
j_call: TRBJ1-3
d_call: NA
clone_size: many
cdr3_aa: CASSQDGNRVVGNTIYF
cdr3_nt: TGCGCCAGCAGCCAAGATGGAAACAGGGTGGTAGGAAACACCATATATTTT

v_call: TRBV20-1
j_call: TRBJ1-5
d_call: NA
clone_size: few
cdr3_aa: CSAKDAGVNQPQHF
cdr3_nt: TGCAGTGCTAAAGATGCGGGGGTTAATCAGCCCCAGCATTTT

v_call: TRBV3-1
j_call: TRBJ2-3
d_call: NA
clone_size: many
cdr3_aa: CASSQDTGLSTDTQYF
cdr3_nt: TGTGCCAGCAGCCAAGATACAGGACTAAGCACAGATACGCAGTATTTT

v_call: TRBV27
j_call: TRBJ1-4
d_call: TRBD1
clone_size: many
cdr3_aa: CASSPWDRHWKLFF
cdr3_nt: TGTGCCAGCAGTCCATGGGACAGGCATTGGAAACTGTTTTTT

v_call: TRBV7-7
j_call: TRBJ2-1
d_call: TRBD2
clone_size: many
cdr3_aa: CASSSGPAGVRTEQFF
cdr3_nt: TGTGCTAGCAGCTCCGGCCCAGCGGGAGTACGTACTGAGCAGTTCTTC

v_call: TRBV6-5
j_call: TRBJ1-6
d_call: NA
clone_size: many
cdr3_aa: CASSYPAGTGSSPLHF
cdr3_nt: TGTGCCAGCAGTTATCCAGCCGGGACGGGCTCCTCACCCCTCCACTTT

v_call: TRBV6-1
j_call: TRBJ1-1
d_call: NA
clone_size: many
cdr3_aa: CASSEGPESTEAFF
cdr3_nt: TGTGCCAGCAGTGAAGGGCCAGAGAGCACTGAAGCTTTCTTT

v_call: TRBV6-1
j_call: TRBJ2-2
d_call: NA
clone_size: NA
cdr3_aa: CATTVGVGDPGELFF
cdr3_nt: TGTGCCACCACGGTCGGTGTGGGGGACCCCGGGGAGCTGTTTTTT

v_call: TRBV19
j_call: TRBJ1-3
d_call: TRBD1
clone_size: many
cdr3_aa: CASRRDSLSGNTIYF
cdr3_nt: TGTGCCAGTAGAAGGGACAGCCTCTCTGGAAACACCATATATTTT

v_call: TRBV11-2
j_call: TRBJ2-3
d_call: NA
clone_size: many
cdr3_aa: CASSSWGEGGTDTQYF
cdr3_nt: TGTGCCAGCAGCTCCTGGGGGGAAGGCGGTACAGATACGCAGTATTTT

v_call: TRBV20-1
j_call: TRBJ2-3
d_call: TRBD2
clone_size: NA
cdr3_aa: CSASRAGSSGSPYTQYF
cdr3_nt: TGCAGTGCCAGTAGGGCGGGGTCTAGCGGGAGCCCCTATACGCAGTATTTT

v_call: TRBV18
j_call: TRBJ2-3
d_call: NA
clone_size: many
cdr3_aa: CASSKAKATDTQYF
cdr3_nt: TGTGCCAGCTCAAAAGCCAAAGCCACAGATACGCAGTATTTT

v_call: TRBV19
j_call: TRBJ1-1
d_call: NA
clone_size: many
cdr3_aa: CASSIFTGTEAFF
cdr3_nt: TGTGCCAGTAGTATTTTCACGGGCACTGAAGCTTTCTTT

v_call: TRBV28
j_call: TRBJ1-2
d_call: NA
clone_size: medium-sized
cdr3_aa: CASSLLKMGARDRYYGYTF
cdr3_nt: TGTGCCAGCAGTTTATTGAAAATGGGGGCGCGGGACCGATACTATGGCTACACCTTC

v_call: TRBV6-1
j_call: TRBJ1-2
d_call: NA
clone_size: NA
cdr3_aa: CASSGGSGLGGYTF
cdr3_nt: TGTGCCAGCAGTGGAGGTTCAGGCTTAGGGGGCTACACCTTC

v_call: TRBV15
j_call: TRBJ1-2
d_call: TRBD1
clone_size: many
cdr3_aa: CATSGGAGGDYGYTF
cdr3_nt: TGTGCCACCAGCGGCGGGGCAGGGGGCGACTATGGCTACACCTTC

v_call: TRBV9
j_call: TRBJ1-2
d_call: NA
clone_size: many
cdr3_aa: CASSTLGGYTF
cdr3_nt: TGTGCCAGCAGCACACTGGGGGGCTACACCTTC

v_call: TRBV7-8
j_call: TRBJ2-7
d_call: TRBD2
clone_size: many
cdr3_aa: CASSLPGTSGSSEQYF
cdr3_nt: TGTGCCAGCAGCTTACCGGGGACTAGCGGGAGTAGCGAGCAGTACTTC

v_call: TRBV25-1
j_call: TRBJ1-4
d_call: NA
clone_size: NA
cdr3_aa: CASSERSGRGPEKLFF
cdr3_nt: TGTGCCAGCAGTGAAAGGAGCGGGCGGGGCCCAGAAAAACTGTTTTTT

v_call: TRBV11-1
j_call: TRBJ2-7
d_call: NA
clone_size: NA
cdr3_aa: CASSKGDCWSSYQQYF
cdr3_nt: TGTGCCAGCAGCAAGGGGGATTGCTGGAGTTCCTACCAGCAGTACTTC

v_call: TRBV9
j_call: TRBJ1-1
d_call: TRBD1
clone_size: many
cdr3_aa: CASSAAGGEDTEAFF
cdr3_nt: TGTGCCAGCAGCGCTGCAGGGGGCGAGGACACTGAAGCTTTCTTT

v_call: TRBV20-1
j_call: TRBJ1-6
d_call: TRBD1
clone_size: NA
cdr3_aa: CSARTQGDGYSSYNSPLHF
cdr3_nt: TGCAGTGCTAGGACACAGGGGGATGGATATAGCTCCTATAATTCACCCCTCCACTTT

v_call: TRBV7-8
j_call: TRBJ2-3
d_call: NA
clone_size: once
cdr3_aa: CASSLEPGRGDTQYF
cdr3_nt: TGTGCCAGCAGCTTAGAACCCGGGCGGGGAGATACGCAGTATTTT

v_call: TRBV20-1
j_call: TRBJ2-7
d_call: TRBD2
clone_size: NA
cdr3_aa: CSAQRGGFSYEQYF
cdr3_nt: TGCAGTGCCCAACGGGGGGGATTCTCCTACGAGCAGTACTTC

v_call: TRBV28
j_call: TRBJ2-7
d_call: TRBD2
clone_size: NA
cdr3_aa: CASRSGTSGSGEQYF
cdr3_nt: TGTGCCAGCAGGTCCGGGACTAGCGGGAGTGGGGAGCAGTACTTC

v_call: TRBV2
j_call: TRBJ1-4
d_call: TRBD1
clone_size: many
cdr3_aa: CASGGTGDEKLFF
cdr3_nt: TGTGCCAGCGGGGGGACAGGGGATGAAAAACTGTTTTTT

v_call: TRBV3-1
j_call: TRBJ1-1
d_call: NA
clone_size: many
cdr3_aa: CASSQVGEAFF
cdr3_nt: TGTGCCAGCAGCCAAGTTGGTGAAGCTTTCTTT

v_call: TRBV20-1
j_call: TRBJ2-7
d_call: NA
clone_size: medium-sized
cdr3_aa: CSARGPLRASSYEQYF
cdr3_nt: TGCAGTGCTAGAGGGCCCCTGCGGGCTTCCTCCTACGAGCAGTACTTC

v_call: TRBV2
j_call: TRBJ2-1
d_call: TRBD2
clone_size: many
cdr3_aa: CADRDYHNEQFF
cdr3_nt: TGTGCCGACCGGGACTATCACAATGAGCAGTTCTTC

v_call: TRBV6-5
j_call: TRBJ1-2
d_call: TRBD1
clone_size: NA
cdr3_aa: CASSNRDRGTGGYTF
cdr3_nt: TGTGCCAGCAGTAACCGGGACAGGGGGACTGGTGGCTACACCTTC

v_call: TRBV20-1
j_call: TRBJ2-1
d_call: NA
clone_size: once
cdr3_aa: CSARDGRASLNEQFF
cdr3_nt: TGCAGTGCTAGAGATGGGCGGGCTAGTTTGAATGAGCAGTTCTTC

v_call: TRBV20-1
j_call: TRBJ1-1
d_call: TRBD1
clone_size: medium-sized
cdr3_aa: CSARQGDTEAFF
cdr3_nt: TGCAGTGCTAGACAGGGGGACACTGAAGCTTTCTTT

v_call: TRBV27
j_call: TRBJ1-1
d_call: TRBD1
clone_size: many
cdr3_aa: CASSQPGQGRMRTEAFF
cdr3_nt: TGTGCCAGCAGCCAACCCGGACAGGGGAGGATGAGAACTGAAGCTTTCTTT

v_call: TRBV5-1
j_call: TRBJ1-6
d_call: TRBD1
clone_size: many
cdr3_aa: CASSSGQGNSPLHF
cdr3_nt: TGCGCCAGCAGCTCAGGACAGGGCAATTCACCCCTCCACTTT